This T cell receptor (beta chain) is from a study of shared clonotypes between healthy human individuals. The naive CD8 population came from CD45RO-negative cells selected for CCR7, without terminally differentiated effector memory CD45RA+ cells. Using immunoSEQ multiplex PCR, the repertoire was profiled, and TCRdb retains in-frame clones only, with some absent. The sample lists hundreds of thousands of clones; about 96% were seen once. CDR3 length: 13 residues. CDR1 is SGHDT and CDR2 is YYEEEE in the germline V gene. V trimming: 5 bases; J trimming: 7 bases; junction bases outside the gene matches: 7.

The V call is TRBV5-6, the J call TRBJ2-5; 8 bases match TRBD2. Source material: naive CD8+ T cells sorted from blood. The receptor was derived from a woman in her twenties or thirties in good health. CDR3 DNA: TGTGCCAGCAGTGATCGGGGGGGCGGGACCCAGTACTTC. Its translation: CASSDRGGGTQYF.